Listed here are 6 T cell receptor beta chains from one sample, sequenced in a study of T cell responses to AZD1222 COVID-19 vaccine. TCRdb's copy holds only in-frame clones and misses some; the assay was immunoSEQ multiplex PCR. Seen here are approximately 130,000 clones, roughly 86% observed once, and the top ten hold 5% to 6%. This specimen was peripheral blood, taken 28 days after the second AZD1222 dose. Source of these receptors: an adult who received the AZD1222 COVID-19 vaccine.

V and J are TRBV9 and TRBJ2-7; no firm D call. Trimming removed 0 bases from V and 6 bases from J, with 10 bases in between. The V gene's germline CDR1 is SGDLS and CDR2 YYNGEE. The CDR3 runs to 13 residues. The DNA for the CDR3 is TGTGCCAGCAGCGTAGCCCCCGAGGCCGAGCAGTACTTC. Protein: CASSVAPEAEQYF.

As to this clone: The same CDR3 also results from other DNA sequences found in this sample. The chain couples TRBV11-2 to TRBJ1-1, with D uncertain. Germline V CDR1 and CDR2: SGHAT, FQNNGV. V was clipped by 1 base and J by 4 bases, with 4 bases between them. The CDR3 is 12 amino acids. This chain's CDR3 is CASSLAGTEAFF. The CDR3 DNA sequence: TGTGCCAGCAGCTTAGCCGGCACTGAAGCTTTCTTT.

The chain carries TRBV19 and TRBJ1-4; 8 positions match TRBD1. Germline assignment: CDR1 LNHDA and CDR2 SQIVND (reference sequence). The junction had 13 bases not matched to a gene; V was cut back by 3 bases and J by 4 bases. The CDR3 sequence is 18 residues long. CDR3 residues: CASSIWQGASEVNEKLFF. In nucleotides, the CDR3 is TGTGCCAGTAGTATTTGGCAGGGGGCATCCGAAGTTAATGAAAAACTGTTTTTT.

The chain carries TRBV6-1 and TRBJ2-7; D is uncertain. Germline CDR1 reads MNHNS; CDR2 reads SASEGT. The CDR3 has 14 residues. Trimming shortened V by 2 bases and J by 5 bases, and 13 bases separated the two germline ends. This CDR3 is CASSENILPNEQYF. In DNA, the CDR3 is TGTGCCAGCAGTGAAAATATACTCCCCAACGAGCAGTACTTC.

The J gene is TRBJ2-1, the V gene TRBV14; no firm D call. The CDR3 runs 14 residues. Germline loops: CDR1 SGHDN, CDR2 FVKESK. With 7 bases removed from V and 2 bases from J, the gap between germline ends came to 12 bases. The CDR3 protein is CASTPISPYNEQFF. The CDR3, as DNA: TGTGCCAGCACCCCTATCTCACCCTACAATGAGCAGTTCTTC.

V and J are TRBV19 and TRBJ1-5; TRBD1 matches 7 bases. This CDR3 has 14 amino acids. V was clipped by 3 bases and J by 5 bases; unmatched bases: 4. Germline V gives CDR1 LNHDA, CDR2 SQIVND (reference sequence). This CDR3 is CASSMGGGDQPQHF. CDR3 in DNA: TGTGCCAGTAGTATGGGAGGGGGCGATCAGCCCCAGCATTTT.